This T cell receptor beta chain emerged from a study of T cells expressing NK-cell markers. Study background: Sorted CD3+CD56-NKG2C+, CD3+CD56+NKG2C- and CD3+CD56+NKG2C+ T cells were the source of the TCR beta repertoires.

Germline V lookup: CDR1 DFQATT, CDR2 SNEGSKA (reference sequence). The CDR3 has 13 amino acids. TCRdb reprocessed the 5' RACE reads; each CDR3 protein has one entry and no DNA is given. Its clone listing holds about 180,000 distinct CDR3 sequences. The sequence came from a man between 18 and 69 years old in good health. The chain links TRBV20-1 to TRBJ2-2. The sample taken for sequencing was blood T cells: a sorted CD56 or NKG2C T cell subset, CD4+ or CD8+ T cells, or bulk PBMC T cells (not recorded which). CDR3 protein: CSADTLHTGELFF.